The 3 T cell receptor beta chains in this list originate from one sample, sequenced in a study of T cell responses to AZD1222 COVID-19 vaccine (dated by TCRdb to about 2021). Per the publication, the time point label means: baseline before first vaccination. To prepare the library, the immunoSEQ multiplex PCR assay was applied. The source is immuneACCESS, and TCRdb retained only in-frame sequences with V and J called. Part of the clones is not carried over; for the studies checked, unresolved V genes explain less than half of this, and the remainder is unexplained. The sample yields some 130,000 clones; 75% to 90% were counted once. 4.1% of the sample belongs to the ten largest clones. Sample: peripheral blood, taken on day 0 of AZD1222 vaccination. These receptors came from an adult in good health.

The V call is TRBV6-5, the J call TRBJ1-4; D might be TRBD1 (5 bases). The V and J ends lost 5 bases and 6 bases respectively, with 16 bases between them. The CDR3 has 15 residues. Germline V gives CDR1 MNHEY, CDR2 SVGAGI. For the CDR3, the DNA is TGTGCCAGCAGTCCCCGGGGGGTGGAAGATGAAAAACTGTTTTTT. It yields the protein CASSPRGVEDEKLFF.

The rearrangement joins TRBV18 to TRBJ2-3, with D possibly being TRBD1 or TRBD2 (5 bases each). The CDR3 has 19 amino acids. The V end lost 6 bases, the J end lost 0 bases, and 25 bases lay between the germline ends. The V gene's germline CDR1 is KGHSH and CDR2 LQKENI. CDR3 in amino acids: CASSLIPAAGTASTDTQYF. The CDR3 DNA sequence: TGTGCCAGCTCGCTCATCCCCGCAGCCGGGACCGCAAGCACAGATACGCAGTATTTT.

The gene calls are TRBV6-5 and TRBJ2-1; D gene ambiguous. This CDR3 spans 14 amino acids. Germline V gives CDR1 MNHEY, CDR2 SVGAGI. Trimming pared 6 bases from V and 0 bases from J, leaving 9 bases between. CDR3 coding DNA: TGTGCCAGCAGGCCACGGAGCTCCTACAATGAGCAGTTCTTC. Protein product: CASRPRSSYNEQFF.